The subject of this entry is one T cell receptor (beta chain). The sample holds many counts of this clonotype. Its antigen is currently not known. Nothing much larger sits one base from this clone, and base qualities are not available. TCR beta CDR3 regions were amplified from RNA transcripts. For the first round of RT-PCR on the TCR CDR3, the HTBI primer set was used together with the Qiagen OneStep RT-PCR kit. Libraries were constructed in a second round of multiplex PCR, after which size selection and purification were performed. Libraries were sequenced paired-end with 100 bp reads on an Illumina HiSeq2000. The source study handled its data this way. Raw data were processed with SOAPnuke, discarding reads with adapters, uncalled bases, mean Phred below 15, or no exact constant-primer or identifier match. COPE v1.2.5 was used to merge high-quality paired reads, and clonotypes were defined as unique nucleotide sequences. MiTCR v1.1 was used to align clonotypes to the IMGT TRBV, TRBD and TRBJ reference segments. Analysis was restricted to V-J combinations with a frequency above 0.0001, which covered 98% to 99.2% of repertoires. The TCS score was defined as the ratio of F50 (clonal expansion) to E x V (chaos), calculated using BLOSUM62-based TCRdist between CDR3 peptides within each V-J. Welch's t-statistics and random forest reduced several hundred V-J features to 10 to 15, which were used in a naive Bayes classifier (R e1071). The similarity between thyroid and blood repertoires was quantified using the Morisita-Horn index. The public sequencing data were trimmed at Q25 with fastp and processed into clonotypes with MiXCR by TCRdb, which kept only in-frame beta chains. Each entry merges the rows of one CDR3 protein and shows their most common DNA and genes. The V and J calls, along with clone size, are taken from TCRdb and not from the paper's own processing. In all, the sample holds fewer than 650,000 distinct CDR3 sequences, and 14% to 15% of those were seen once. Over 3.5% of the sample is held by the ten biggest clonotypes.

In the ophthalmopathy patients, disease was moderately to severely active, with a Clinical Activity Score of 3 or more, a NOSPECS grade of 4 or more, and a duration of less than 3 months. The study excluded patients with uncontrolled infections, other autoimmune diseases, pregnancy or lactation. Clinical symptoms, serum thyroxine and TRAb, thyroid ultrasound, and orbital computed tomography formed the basis for the diagnoses. PBMCs were separated from over 9 ml of fresh peripheral blood using Ficoll-Paque density gradient centrifugation. Total RNA was extracted with Trizol reagent, and quality was checked on an Agilent 2100 Bioanalyzer. The record originates from a study of T cells in Graves' hyperthyroidism and ophthalmopathy (dated by TCRdb to between 2018 and 2021). Study-level background: Peripheral blood samples were taken at initial diagnosis, before any treatment was given. To identify distinguishing TCR V-J signatures, a discovery cohort of about 100 patients was used, comprising some 43 with Graves' ophthalmopathy and some 57 with stable Graves' hyperthyroidism. Whether ophthalmopathy could be predicted prospectively was tested in an independent validation cohort made up of roughly 19 hyperthyroidism patients plus 17 patients who later progressed to ophthalmopathy. The 75 to 100 discovery patients were divided at random into training and test sets in a 7:3 ratio. In more than 5 Graves' hyperthyroidism patients, the study also compared T-cell repertoires from thyroid tissue with T-cell repertoires from blood. Following sampling, methimazole starting at 30 mg daily was given to hyperthyroidism patients, and high-dose intravenous methylprednisolone was given to ophthalmopathy patients. According to the paper, TCR Vbeta CDR3 sequencing was carried out on 135 peripheral blood samples, which came from fewer than 50 ophthalmopathy, around 74 hyperthyroidism and approximately 17 progressor patients.

Study-wide findings and limitations: Most expanded thyroid clonotypes (frequency above 0.001) were also found in blood, which suggests that blood repertoires may mirror thyroid immune responses. Ophthalmopathy was separated from stable hyperthyroidism by a 13 V-J signature model, with 87.88% sensitivity and around 81% specificity obtained in cross-validation and 80%/75% obtained in testing. Sample size was not statistically predetermined, and blinding of investigators to group allocation was not performed. During validation, the model predicted progression to ophthalmopathy a median of about 6.3 months ahead of onset, with around 71% sensitivity and 72.22% specificity.

From cysteine to phenylalanine, the CDR3 is 14 amino acids long. The CDR3 DNA has 42 bases and is translated from base 1. The germline V gene (reference sequence) supplies CDR1 MNHEY and CDR2 SMNVEV. V is cut back by 5 bases and J by 6 bases, with 8 bases in the junction unmatched. The receptor comes from a woman in her thirties or forties with Graves' ophthalmopathy. The chain is encoded by TRBV27 joined to TRBJ1-2, with 8 bases aligning to TRBD1. Sequencing input: blood. The nucleotide sequence is given as TGTGCCAGCAGTCCTCGTCGGACAGGGCATGGCTACACCTTC. It is translated as CASSPRRTGHGYTF.